The 28 T cell receptor beta chains reported below all come from one sample, sequenced in a study of T cells after posttransplantation cyclophosphamide. Some clones are missing from TCRdb's copy, which holds only in-frame ones; the method was immunoSEQ multiplex PCR. This table holds 34,000 or so clones, more than 85% found once. Cells defined as naive were viable CD3+CD4+ or CD3+CD8+ and CCR7+CD45RA+CD45RO-CD95-CD27+CD28+. The sequenced sample consisted of naive CD4+ T cells sorted from blood. These receptors were collected from a man aged 25 to 40 in good health and a related stem cell transplant donor.

The genes are TRBV11-3 and TRBJ2-3; weak D call: TRBD1 (6 bases). This CDR3 region has 15 residues. Germline V gives CDR1 SGHNT, CDR2 YENEEA. V shed 5 bases and J shed 5 bases, with 17 bases lying between them. This chain's CDR3 is CASSLDGQSRDTQYF. CDR3 DNA sequence: TGTGCCAGCAGCCTCGACGGACAGTCCAGAGATACGCAGTATTTT.

The chain links TRBV11-2 to TRBJ2-1; no reliable D call. There are 11 residues in the CDR3. The V end was cut by 5 bases, the J end by 10 bases, with 9 bases between. From germline, CDR1 is SGHAT and CDR2 FQNNGV. CDR3 sequence: CASSRRVEQFF. CDR3 in DNA: TGTGCCAGCAGCCGCCGGGTCGAGCAGTTCTTC.

In its sample, this clone was seen a few times. V is TRBV10-3 and J is TRBJ2-5; 8 nucleotides agree with TRBD2. V trimming: 0 bases; J trimming: 5 bases; junction bases outside the gene matches: 8. The CDR3 length is 16 residues. The germline V gene has CDR1 ENHRY and CDR2 SYGVKD. The CDR3 nucleotides are TGTGCCATCAGTGAGTCGGGAGCGGGGGCGGGGGAGACCCAGTACTTC. Translation: CAISESGAGAGETQYF.

The chain recombines TRBV14 with TRBJ1-1; 8 bases map to TRBD1. Germline CDR1 and CDR2: SGHDN and FVKESK. V shed 3 bases, J shed 6 bases, and the junction held 9 bases outside the gene matches. The CDR3 has 15 residues. The CDR3 DNA reads TGTGCCAGCAGCCAGCCCGGGACAGGTGTTTCTGAAGCTTTCTTT. This sequence encodes CASSQPGTGVSEAFF.

The chain is built from TRBV13 and TRBJ2-7, with a tentative D call TRBD1 (5 bases). The germline V and J ends were trimmed by 5 bases and 0 bases, with 11 bases remaining between them. There are 14 residues in the CDR3. Germline values: CDR1 PRHDT, CDR2 FYEKMQ (reference sequence). This CDR3 reads CASSPRVSSYEQYF. The DNA for the CDR3 is TGTGCCAGCAGCCCCAGGGTAAGCTCCTACGAGCAGTACTTC.

This chain's CDR3 is CALAGEGMPGELFF. In DNA form, the CDR3 reads TGTGCCTTAGCAGGGGAAGGGATGCCCGGGGAGCTGTTTTTT. V is TRBV6-1 and J is TRBJ2-2; possible D gene TRBD1, 6 bases. In germline, CDR1 is MNHNS, CDR2 SASEGT. Trimming left V 11 bases short and J 6 bases short, with 19 bases between. CDR3 size: 14 residues.

The rearrangement uses TRBV27 and TRBJ2-2; 7 bases are shared with TRBD1. The V segment lost 3 bases and the J segment 3 bases; nucleotides outside the gene matches: 13. From germline, CDR1 is MNHEY and CDR2 SMNVEV (reference sequence). The length of the CDR3 is 18 residues. The CDR3 here is CASSFLKGARQHTGELFF. In nucleotides, the CDR3 is TGTGCCAGCAGTTTCTTGAAGGGGGCTCGTCAGCACACCGGGGAGCTGTTTTTT.

V and J are TRBV28 and TRBJ2-1, with 10 bases identical to TRBD2. Germline V CDR1 and CDR2: MDHEN, SYDVKM. The CDR3 spans 15 residues. Trimming removed 6 bases from V and 5 bases from J; junction bases left unmatched: 7. This chain's CDR3 is CASSRPSGGNNEQFF. The CDR3 DNA reads as TGTGCCAGCAGCCGCCCTAGCGGGGGCAACAATGAGCAGTTCTTC.

V and J are TRBV7-2 and TRBJ1-1; 7 nucleotides match TRBD1. CDR3 length: 14 amino acids. From germline, CDR1 is SGHTA and CDR2 FQGNSA. V lost 6 bases, J lost 1 base, and 5 bases stayed unmatched. The CDR3, as DNA: TGTGCCAGCAGGACAGGGTTTGGGAACACTGAAGCTTTCTTT. Its translation is CASRTGFGNTEAFF.

This clone was counted between two and nine times. The rearrangement uses TRBV7-9 and TRBJ1-4; 10 bases are a match to TRBD1. Trimming at V came to 1 base and at J to 5 bases, leaving 1 base not matched to a gene. The germline CDR1 and CDR2 sequences are SEHNR and FQNEAQ (reference sequence). This CDR3 has 15 residues. This CDR3 is CASSLGTGGNEKLFF. The CDR3 coding sequence is TGTGCCAGCAGCTTAGGGACAGGGGGGAATGAAAAACTGTTTTTT.

The chain recombines TRBV7-9 with TRBJ2-7; perhaps TRBD2 as D (6 bases). Germline CDR1 and CDR2: SEHNR and FQNEAQ (reference sequence). Trimming removed 2 bases from V and 6 bases from J, with 17 bases in between. This CDR3 region has 15 residues. The CDR3 protein is CASSLSRQWRGEQYF. The CDR3 DNA reads TGTGCCAGCAGCTTATCTCGGCAGTGGAGGGGCGAGCAGTACTTC.

CDR3 in DNA: TGTGCCAGCAGTGAAAGACAGGGCCGGACTAATGAAAAACTGTTTTTT. Translating gives CASSERQGRTNEKLFF. This chain connects TRBV6-1 to TRBJ1-4, with 7 positions matching TRBD1. V was clipped by 2 bases and J by 2 bases; unmatched bases: 5. This CDR3 spans 16 amino acids. Germline loops: CDR1 MNHNS, CDR2 SASEGT.

V usage is TRBV14 and J usage is TRBJ2-2; D gene uncertain. CDR1 is SGHDN and CDR2 is FVKESK in the germline V gene. The CDR3 totals 14 residues. V was cut by 0 bases and J by 6 bases, with 8 bases left in between. The CDR3 is CASSQDLGSGELFF. The CDR3 DNA reads as TGTGCCAGCAGCCAAGATCTGGGCTCCGGGGAGCTGTTTTTT.

CDR3 loop: CASSPRDSRDYGYTF. As DNA, the CDR3 is TGTGCCAGCAGCCCCCGGGACAGCCGAGACTATGGCTACACCTTC. The chain joins TRBV5-6 to TRBJ1-2; 7 positions match TRBD1. There are 15 residues in the CDR3. V trimming: 4 bases; J trimming: 3 bases; junction bases outside the gene matches: 9. CDR1 is SGHDT and CDR2 is YYEEEE in the germline V gene.

The rearrangement uses TRBV10-2 and TRBJ2-5; D is possibly TRBD1 (6 bases). V was shortened by 7 bases and J by 3 bases, with 6 bases between the two germline ends. CDR1 and CDR2 from the germline V gene are WSHSY and SAAADI. The CDR3 has 11 amino acids. DNA for the CDR3: TGCGCCAGCACAGGGGAAGAGACCCAGTACTTC. Its translation: CASTGEETQYF.

The chain has TRBV4-2 and TRBJ2-1; D perhaps matches TRBD2 (6 bases). Trimming removed 3 bases from V and 5 bases from J, with 20 bases in between. Per the germline V gene, CDR1 is LGHNA and CDR2 is YNFKEQ. The CDR3 has 17 residues. The CDR3 sequence: CASSQTFRAGKDNEQFF. The CDR3 DNA reads TGTGCCAGCAGCCAGACATTCCGGGCGGGGAAGGACAATGAGCAGTTCTTC.

The rearrangement uses TRBV7-2 and TRBJ2-4, with D perhaps TRBD1 (5 bases). This CDR3 spans 13 amino acids. Trimming stripped 3 bases from V and 4 bases from J, with 7 bases between. From germline, CDR1 is SGHTA and CDR2 FQGNSA. CDR3 nucleotides: TGTGCCAGCAGCTTGGGGCGGAAAAACATTCAGTACTTC. Amino acids: CASSLGRKNIQYF.

The CDR3 sequence: CASSLDRANTGELFF. The CDR3 nucleotides read TGCGCCAGCAGCTTGGACAGGGCGAACACCGGGGAGCTGTTTTTT. V usage is TRBV5-1 and J usage is TRBJ2-2, with a possible D match to TRBD1 (6 bases). This CDR3 comprises 15 residues. V lost 0 bases and J 0 bases, leaving 6 bases between the germline ends. The germline gives CDR1 SGHRS, CDR2 YFSETQ.

The V gene is TRBV5-1, the J gene TRBJ1-3; 11 positions agree with TRBD1. The CDR3 length is 16 residues. The germline V gene has CDR1 SGHRS and CDR2 YFSETQ. V trimming: 3 bases; J trimming: 2 bases; junction bases outside the gene matches: 4. The CDR3 reads CASSSGQGAAGNTIYF. The CDR3 DNA is TGCGCCAGCAGCTCCGGACAGGGGGCTGCTGGAAACACCATATATTTT.

This clone was seen once. The chain joins TRBV15 to TRBJ1-5; no clear D gene. From germline, CDR1 is LNHNV and CDR2 YYDKDF (reference sequence). This CDR3 has 13 amino acids. V lost 0 bases to trimming and J lost 7 bases, with 7 bases between them. The CDR3 sequence is CATSRDRLQPQHF. The CDR3 DNA sequence: TGTGCCACCAGCAGAGATCGGTTACAGCCCCAGCATTTT.

The chain employs TRBV5-1 and TRBJ2-3, with 15 bases matching TRBD2. CDR1 is SGHRS, CDR2 YFSETQ, per germline. V trimming: 4 bases; J trimming: 3 bases; junction bases outside the gene matches: 15. The CDR3 totals 20 residues. CDR3 sequence reads: CASSPSGTSGGTAGTDTQYF. CDR3 DNA sequence: TGCGCCAGCAGCCCTTCCGGGACTAGCGGGGGGACTGCAGGAACAGATACGCAGTATTTT.

The chain is built from TRBV6-5 and TRBJ1-1, with D possibly TRBD1 on 6 matching bases. V shed 6 bases and J shed 1 base, with 12 bases lying between them. This CDR3 region has 14 residues. Germline loops: CDR1 MNHEY, CDR2 SVGAGI. DNA for the CDR3: TGTGCCAGCAGCCAAAGGACAGCGAACACTGAAGCTTTCTTT. Translated: CASSQRTANTEAFF.

The gene calls are TRBV13 and TRBJ2-2, with 7 bases matching TRBD1. The CDR3 has 15 amino acids. The junction had 4 bases not matched to a gene; V was cut back by 5 bases and J by 1 base. Germline V gives CDR1 PRHDT, CDR2 FYEKMQ (reference sequence). The CDR3 coding sequence is TGTGCCAGCAGCCTACACAGGGGGAACACCGGGGAGCTGTTTTTT. Its protein is CASSLHRGNTGELFF.

The chain combines TRBV5-4 with TRBJ2-7; TRBD1 aligns across 9 bases. Germline V gene lookup returns CDR1 SGHNT and CDR2 YYREEE (reference sequence). Trimming cost V 0 bases and J 2 bases; bases outside gene matches: 6. The CDR3 spans 16 residues. CDR3 coding DNA: TGTGCCAGCAGCTTGGGTGGACAGGGGATAACCTACGAGCAGTACTTC. This translates into CASSLGGQGITYEQYF.

The chain uses TRBV19 and TRBJ1-1; TRBD1 matches 8 bases. The ends lost 7 bases at V and 0 bases at J; junction bases unmatched: 4. The CDR3 is made up of 14 amino acids. Germline lookup yields CDR1 LNHDA and CDR2 SQIVND (reference sequence). The CDR3 region is CASTPTGVNTEAFF. The CDR3 bases are TGTGCCAGTACCCCGACAGGGGTGAACACTGAAGCTTTCTTT.

The CDR3 bases are TGTGCCAGCAGCTCTCGGGTCTCCTACGAGCAGTACTTC. Encoded protein: CASSSRVSYEQYF. The J gene is TRBJ2-7, the V gene TRBV7-9; D is uncertain. V dropped 4 bases and J dropped 0 bases, with 7 bases sitting between them. This CDR3 region has 13 residues. Germline values: CDR1 SEHNR, CDR2 FQNEAQ (reference sequence).

The chain combines TRBV2 with TRBJ2-3, with TRBD1 identical over 8 bases. The V gene end was trimmed by 4 bases and the J gene end by 5 bases; junction bases not matched to a gene: 8. Germline-derived CDR1 and CDR2 are SNHLY and FYNNEI. The CDR3 extends over 15 amino acids. CDR3 nucleotide sequence: TGTGCCAGCAGTGGGACAGGGATATTAGGAGATACGCAGTATTTT. This encodes CASSGTGILGDTQYF.

The chain joins TRBV5-1 to TRBJ2-1; 10 nucleotides align to TRBD2. The CDR3 spans 15 residues. CDR1 SGHRS and CDR2 YFSETQ come from the germline V gene. With 0 bases clipped from V and 7 bases from J, the junction kept 4 bases outside the gene matches. CDR3 amino acids: CASSLELAGHNEQFF. CDR3 sequence (DNA): TGCGCCAGCAGCTTGGAACTAGCGGGGCATAATGAGCAGTTCTTC.